Listed here are 22 T cell receptor beta chains from one sample, sequenced in a study of OX40 agonist ivuxolimab in advanced cancers. The table came from immunoSEQ multiplex PCR; TCRdb's copy has only in-frame clones and leaves some out. This sample has some 63,000 clones; roughly 84% occur once, and the top ten carry about 27%. The source was CD4+ or CD8+ T cells sorted from blood, collected in a trial of the OX40 agonist ivuxolimab. The receptors originated from an adult with an advanced solid tumor such as melanoma, head and neck, liver or kidney cancer.

Here the CDR3 reads CASSIVRTLHTDLTF. CDR3 sequence (DNA): TGTGCCAGTAGTATAGTGAGGACACTCCATACGGACCTGACTTTC. This chain uses TRBV19 with TRBJ2-6, with a possible D match to TRBD1 (5 bases). Trimming shortened V by 1 base and J by 15 bases, and 19 bases separated the two germline ends. The CDR3 length is 15 residues. Germline CDR1 LNHDA, CDR2 SQIVND (reference sequence).

The chain is built from TRBV30 and TRBJ2-7; 11 positions match TRBD2. The CDR3 is 14 amino acids. With V trimmed by 2 bases and J by 2 bases, 2 bases remained unmatched. Germline V gives CDR1 GTSNPN, CDR2 SVGIG (reference sequence). CDR3 nucleotides: TGTGCCTGGAGTTTAGCGGGAGGGCCCTACGAGCAGTACTTC. As protein: CAWSLAGGPYEQYF.

The rearrangement uses TRBV14 and TRBJ2-2, with D unclear. V was cut by 1 base and J by 4 bases, with 7 bases left in between. The CDR3 spans 14 residues. Germline loops: CDR1 SGHDN, CDR2 FVKESK. Here the CDR3 DNA reads TGTGCCAGCAGCCAAGTTTCAGTCACCGGGGAGCTGTTTTTT. This encodes CASSQVSVTGELFF. The full variable domain, rest sourced from reference TRBV14 and TRBJ2-2, is EAGVTQFPSHSVIEKGQTVTLRCDPISGHDNLYWYRRVMGKEIKFLLHFVKESKQDESGMPNNRFLAERTGGTYSTLKVQPAELEDSGVYFCASSQVSVTGELFFGEGSRLTVL.

This clone occurred once. Here the CDR3 reads CASQAQVYQPQHF. The CDR3 DNA is TGTGCCAGTCAAGCCCAGGTCTATCAGCCCCAGCATTTT. The rearrangement links TRBV19 to TRBJ1-5; D is unclear. The CDR3 is 13 residues long. Trimming removed 8 bases from V and 5 bases from J, with 13 bases in between. Germline V gene sequence: CDR1 LNHDA, CDR2 SQIVND (reference sequence). The full variable domain, completed using reference TRBV19 and TRBJ1-5, is DGGITQSPKYLFRKEGQNVTLSCEQNLNHDAMYWYRQDPGQGLRLIYYSQIVNDFQKGDIAEGYSVSREKKESFPLTVTSAQKNPTAFYLCASQAQVYQPQHFGDGTRLSIL.

This chain links TRBV7-9 with TRBJ2-1; 10 bases are shared with TRBD2. Unmatched junction bases numbered 6, after V lost 8 bases and J lost 5 bases. CDR1 and CDR2 from the germline V gene are SEHNR and FQNEAQ (reference sequence). The CDR3 runs to 14 residues. This CDR3 is CASWLAGANNEQFF. The CDR3 nucleotides read TGTGCCAGCTGGCTAGCGGGGGCCAACAATGAGCAGTTCTTC.

This clone was seen more than once but under ten times. This chain connects TRBV19 to TRBJ1-5, with D unclear. The V end was cut by 3 bases, the J end by 6 bases, with 15 bases between. CDR3 length equals 15 residues. CDR1 is LNHDA, CDR2 SQIVND, per germline (reference sequence). The CDR3 is CASSMGITRRQPQHF. The CDR3 DNA follows: TGTGCCAGTAGTATGGGCATCACAAGGCGTCAGCCCCAGCATTTT.

This chain joins TRBV19 and TRBJ2-1; D is tentatively TRBD1 or TRBD2 (5 bases each). The CDR3 is 15 residues long. V was trimmed by 3 bases and J by 2 bases, leaving 11 bases between them. Germline CDR1 LNHDA, CDR2 SQIVND (reference sequence). CDR3 in DNA: TGTGCCAGTAGTATTGCCGGGGCGGCCTACAATGAGCAGTTCTTC. Protein sequence: CASSIAGAAYNEQFF.

Here the CDR3 DNA reads TGTGCCAGCAGTTACTCTGGCGGGGGGGCCGGCGAGACCCAGTACTTC. It specifies CASSYSGGGAGETQYF. The V call is TRBV6-6, the J call TRBJ2-5; 9 bases match TRBD2. This CDR3 region has 16 residues. V trimming: 0 bases; J trimming: 5 bases; junction bases outside the gene matches: 7. Germline V lookup: CDR1 MNHNY, CDR2 SVGAGI (reference sequence).

This clone was seen more than once but under ten times. This chain joins TRBV9 and TRBJ1-6; D is undetermined. The V gene lost 0 bases and the J gene lost 3 bases, with 7 bases spanning the gap. Germline loops: CDR1 SGDLS, CDR2 YYNGEE. The CDR3 is 15 amino acids. This CDR3 reads CASSVATGYNSPLHF. The CDR3 DNA is TGTGCCAGCAGCGTAGCGACGGGCTATAATTCACCCCTCCACTTT.

The chain couples TRBV6-6 to TRBJ1-1; TRBD1 matches 7 bases. Germline V CDR1 and CDR2: MNHNY, SVGAGI (reference sequence). Trimming at V came to 4 bases and at J to 3 bases, leaving 5 bases not matched to a gene. The CDR3 is 14 residues long. The CDR3 DNA sequence: TGTGCCAGCAGTTCCTACCAGGGGGACACTGAAGCTTTCTTT. Its translation: CASSSYQGDTEAFF.

This chain connects TRBV5-1 to TRBJ1-1, with TRBD1 matching 8 bases. There are 15 residues in the CDR3. V lost 2 bases to trimming and J lost 3 bases; unmatched junction nucleotides: 6. From germline, CDR1 is SGHRS and CDR2 YFSETQ. The CDR3 spells CASSLGTGPHTEAFF. The CDR3 bases are TGCGCCAGCAGCTTAGGGACAGGACCCCACACTGAAGCTTTCTTT.

The chain joins TRBV11-2 to TRBJ2-5, with unresolved D. Looked up from germline, CDR1 is SGHAT and CDR2 is FQNNGV. With 5 bases removed from V and 3 bases from J, the gap between germline ends came to 7 bases. This CDR3 is built from 12 residues. The CDR3 DNA reads as TGTGCCAGCAGCCAAGTGGAAGAGACCCAGTACTTC. This sequence encodes CASSQVEETQYF.

The V call is TRBV7-8, the J call TRBJ2-5; D might be TRBD1 or TRBD2, each matching 6 bases. The CDR3 has 15 amino acids. The V end was cut by 5 bases, the J end by 0 bases, with 13 bases between. Germline-derived CDR1 and CDR2 are SGHVS and FQNEAQ. The CDR3 sequence: CASSPEGDYQETQYF. The CDR3 nucleotides read TGTGCCAGCAGCCCAGAGGGGGACTACCAAGAGACCCAGTACTTC.

This clone showed up just a few times. The chain recombines TRBV19 with TRBJ2-7, with D perhaps being TRBD1 or TRBD2 (5 bases each). This CDR3 is built from 14 residues. Trimming cost V 9 bases and J 2 bases, with 17 bases left between them. Germline-derived CDR1 and CDR2 are LNHDA and SQIVND (reference sequence). The DNA of the CDR3 is TGTGCCAGCGACCGGGACCCAACGGCCTACGAGCAGTACTTC. Amino acid sequence: CASDRDPTAYEQYF.

The V and J genes are TRBV5-1 and TRBJ1-1; 10 nucleotides agree with TRBD1. CDR1 is SGHRS, CDR2 YFSETQ, per germline. The CDR3 runs to 17 residues. V gave up 4 bases and J gave up 5 bases; unmatched junction bases: 14. The CDR3 DNA is TGCGCCAGCAGCCTACGACCTCTCAGACAGGGGGCAACTGAAGCTTTCTTT. Protein sequence: CASSLRPLRQGATEAFF.

The CDR3 spells CAWCRDRVAGELFF. DNA for the CDR3: TGTGCCTGGTGCCGGGACAGGGTGGCCGGGGAGCTGTTTTTT. The chain is built from TRBV30 and TRBJ2-2, with 9 bases aligning to TRBD1. J lost 6 bases, V lost 5 bases, and 7 bases had no gene match. The CDR3 is made up of 14 amino acids. Germline assignment: CDR1 GTSNPN and CDR2 SVGIG (reference sequence).

This clone was seen just once. This chain links TRBV19 with TRBJ1-6; the D is unclear. V was pared by 1 base and J by 7 bases, with 2 bases between. Germline V CDR1 and CDR2: LNHDA, SQIVND (reference sequence). There are 12 residues in the CDR3. The CDR3, as DNA: TGTGCCAGTAGTATAGGGAATTCACCCCTCCACTTT. This encodes CASSIGNSPLHF.

This clone has a handful of counts. V is TRBV7-6 and J is TRBJ2-1, with D possibly matching TRBD2 (5 bases). Germline V CDR1 and CDR2: SGHVS, FNYEAQ. Trimming shortened V by 2 bases and J by 2 bases, and 10 bases separated the two germline ends. This CDR3 has 15 amino acids. CDR3 nucleotides: TGTGCCAGCAGCTTATTTCCGGGGACCTACAATGAGCAGTTCTTC. Translated: CASSLFPGTYNEQFF.

With respect to this clone: This specimen includes other DNA sequences encoding the same CDR3. V is TRBV6-5 and J is TRBJ1-1; D is possibly TRBD1 (6 bases). Trimming shortened V by 6 bases and J by 2 bases, and 10 bases separated the two germline ends. CDR3 length equals 13 residues. Per germline, CDR1 MNHEY and CDR2 SVGAGI. CDR3 DNA sequence: TGTGCCAGCAGCCGAGGGGGTAACACTGAAGCTTTCTTT. This translates into CASSRGGNTEAFF.

The chain combines TRBV10-3 with TRBJ2-6; 7 bases fit TRBD2. V was clipped by 1 base and J by 0 bases; unmatched bases: 6. The CDR3 extends over 18 amino acids. Germline CDR1 is ENHRY and CDR2 is SYGVKD. The CDR3 nucleotides are TGTGCCATCAGTGAGTTCCCGGGACTACTCTCTGGGGCCAACGTCCTGACTTTC. This gives the protein CAISEFPGLLSGANVLTF.

This clone was picked up a small number of times. The V and J genes are TRBV19 and TRBJ2-6; D uncertain. The ends were cut back, 5 bases at V and 1 base at J, with 6 bases in the middle. CDR3 length: 14 amino acids. From germline, CDR1 is LNHDA and CDR2 SQIVND (reference sequence). This CDR3 is CASSAFSGANVLTF. The CDR3 DNA reads as TGTGCCAGTAGTGCATTTTCTGGGGCCAACGTCCTGACTTTC.

The chain is built from TRBV28 and TRBJ1-6, with 8 nucleotides matching TRBD1. V shed 8 bases and J 10 bases; nucleotides not matched to a gene: 10. The CDR3 is made up of 14 amino acids. CDR1 is MDHEN and CDR2 is SYDVKM in the germline V gene. The CDR3 DNA follows: TGTGCCAGCGTGATCGGGACAGGTGGATCACCCCTCCACTTT. Amino acids: CASVIGTGGSPLHF.